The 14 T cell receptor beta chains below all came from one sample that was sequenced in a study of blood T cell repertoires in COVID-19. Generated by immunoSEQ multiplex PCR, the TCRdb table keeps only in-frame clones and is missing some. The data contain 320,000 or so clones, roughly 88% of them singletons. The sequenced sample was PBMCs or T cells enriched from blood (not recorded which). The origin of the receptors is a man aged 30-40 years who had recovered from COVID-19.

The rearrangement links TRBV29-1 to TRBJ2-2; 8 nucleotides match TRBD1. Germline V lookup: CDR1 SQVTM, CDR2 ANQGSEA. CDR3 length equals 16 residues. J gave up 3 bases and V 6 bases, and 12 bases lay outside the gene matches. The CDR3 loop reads CSVGRAGQGYTGELFF. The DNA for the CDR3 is TGCAGCGTGGGCCGAGCAGGACAGGGATACACCGGGGAGCTGTTTTTT.

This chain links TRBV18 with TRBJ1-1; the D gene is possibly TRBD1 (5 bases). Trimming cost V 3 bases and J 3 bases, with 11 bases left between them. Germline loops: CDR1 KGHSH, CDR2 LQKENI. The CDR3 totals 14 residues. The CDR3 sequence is CASSPIGGDTEAFF. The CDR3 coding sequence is TGTGCCAGCTCACCGATTGGGGGGGACACTGAAGCTTTCTTT.

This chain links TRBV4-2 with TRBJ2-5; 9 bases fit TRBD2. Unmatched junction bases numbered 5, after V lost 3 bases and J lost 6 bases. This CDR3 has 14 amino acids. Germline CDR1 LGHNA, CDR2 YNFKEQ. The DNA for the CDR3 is TGTGCCAGCAGCCAGGGTAGCGGGGGTAAGACCCAGTACTTC. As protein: CASSQGSGGKTQYF.

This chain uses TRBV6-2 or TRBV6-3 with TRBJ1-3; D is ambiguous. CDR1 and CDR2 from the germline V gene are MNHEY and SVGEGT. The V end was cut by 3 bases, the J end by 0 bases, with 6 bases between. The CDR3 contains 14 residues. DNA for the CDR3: TGTGCCAGCAGTTATTCCGGCTCTGGAAACACCATATATTTT. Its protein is CASSYSGSGNTIYF.

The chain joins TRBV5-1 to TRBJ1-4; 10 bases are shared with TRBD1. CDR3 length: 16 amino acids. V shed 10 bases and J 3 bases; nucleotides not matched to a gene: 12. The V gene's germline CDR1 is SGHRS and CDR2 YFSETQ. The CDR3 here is CAARRGQGSANEKLFF. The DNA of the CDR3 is TGCGCCGCTCGAAGGGGACAGGGGAGTGCTAATGAAAAACTGTTTTTT.

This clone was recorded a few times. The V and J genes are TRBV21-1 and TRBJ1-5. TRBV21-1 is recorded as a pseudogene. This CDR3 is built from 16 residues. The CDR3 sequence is CASSKGWAGSNRPQHF. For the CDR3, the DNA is TGTGCCAGCAGCAAAGGGTGGGCGGGGAGCAATCGGCCCCAGCATTTT.

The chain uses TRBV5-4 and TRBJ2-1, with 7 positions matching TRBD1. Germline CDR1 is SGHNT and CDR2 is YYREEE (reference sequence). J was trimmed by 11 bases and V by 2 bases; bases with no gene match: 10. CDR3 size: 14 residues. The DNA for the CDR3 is TGTGCCAGCAGCTTTGAGACAGGGAGTGGGAAGCAGTTCTTC. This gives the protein CASSFETGSGKQFF. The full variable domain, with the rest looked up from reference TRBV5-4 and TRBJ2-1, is ETGVTQSPTHLIKTRGQQVTLRCSSQSGHNTVSWYQQALGQGPQFIFQYYREEENGRGNFPPRFSGLQFPNYSSELNVNALELDDSALYLCASSFETGSGKQFFGPGTRLTVL.

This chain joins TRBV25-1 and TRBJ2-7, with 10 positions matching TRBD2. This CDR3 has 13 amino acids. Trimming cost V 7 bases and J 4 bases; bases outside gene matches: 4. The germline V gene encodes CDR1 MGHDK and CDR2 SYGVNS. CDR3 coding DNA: TGTGCCAGCACAACTAGCGGGGTGTACGAGCAGTACTTC. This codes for CASTTSGVYEQYF.

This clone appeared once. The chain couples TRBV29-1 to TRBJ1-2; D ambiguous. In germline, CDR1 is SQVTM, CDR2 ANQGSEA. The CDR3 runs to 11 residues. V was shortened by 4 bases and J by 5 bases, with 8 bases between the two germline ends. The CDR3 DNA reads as TGCAGCGTTGTCGGGGATTATGGCTACACCTTC. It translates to CSVVGDYGYTF.

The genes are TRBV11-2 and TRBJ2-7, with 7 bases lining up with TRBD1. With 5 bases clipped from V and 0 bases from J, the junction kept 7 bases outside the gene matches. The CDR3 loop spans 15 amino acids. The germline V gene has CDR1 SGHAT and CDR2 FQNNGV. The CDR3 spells CASSQGTATSYEQYF. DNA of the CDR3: TGTGCCAGCAGCCAGGGGACAGCGACCTCCTACGAGCAGTACTTC. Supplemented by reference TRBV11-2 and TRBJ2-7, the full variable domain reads EAGVAQSPRYKIIEKRQSVAFWCNPISGHATLYWYQQILGQGPKLLIQFQNNGVVDDSQLPKDRFSAERLKGVDSTLKIQPAKLEDSAVYLCASSQGTATSYEQYFGPGTRLTVT.

CDR3 coding DNA: TGTGCCAGCAGCATAGGACAGACAGATACGCAGTATTTT. Its protein is CASSIGQTDTQYF. The rearrangement uses TRBV5-4 and TRBJ2-3, with D maybe TRBD1 (6 bases). The V and J ends lost 4 bases and 3 bases respectively, with 9 bases between them. The germline V gene encodes CDR1 SGHNT and CDR2 YYREEE (reference sequence). This CDR3 comprises 13 residues. Full variable domain (remainder filled in from reference TRBV5-4 and TRBJ2-3): ETGVTQSPTHLIKTRGQQVTLRCSSQSGHNTVSWYQQALGQGPQFIFQYYREEENGRGNFPPRFSGLQFPNYSSELNVNALELDDSALYLCASSIGQTDTQYFGPGTRLTVL.

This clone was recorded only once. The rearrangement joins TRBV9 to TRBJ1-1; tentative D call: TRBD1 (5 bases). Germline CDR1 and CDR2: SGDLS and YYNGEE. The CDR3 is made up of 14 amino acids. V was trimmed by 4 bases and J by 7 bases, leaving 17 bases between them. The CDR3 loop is CASSTAGPEREAFF. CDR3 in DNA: TGTGCCAGCAGCACCGCAGGGCCAGAACGTGAAGCTTTCTTT.

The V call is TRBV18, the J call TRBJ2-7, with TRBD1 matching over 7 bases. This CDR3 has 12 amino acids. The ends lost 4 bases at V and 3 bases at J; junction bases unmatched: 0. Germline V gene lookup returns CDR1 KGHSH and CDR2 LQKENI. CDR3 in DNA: TGTGCCAGCTCACGACAGGGCTACGAGCAGTACTTC. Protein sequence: CASSRQGYEQYF.

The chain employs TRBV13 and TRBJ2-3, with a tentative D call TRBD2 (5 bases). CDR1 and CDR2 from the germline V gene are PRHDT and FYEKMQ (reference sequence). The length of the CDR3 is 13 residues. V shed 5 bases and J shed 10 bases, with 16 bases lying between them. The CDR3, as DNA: TGTGCCAGCAGCCCCCATAGCGATCTTGCGCAGTATTTT. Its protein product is CASSPHSDLAQYF.